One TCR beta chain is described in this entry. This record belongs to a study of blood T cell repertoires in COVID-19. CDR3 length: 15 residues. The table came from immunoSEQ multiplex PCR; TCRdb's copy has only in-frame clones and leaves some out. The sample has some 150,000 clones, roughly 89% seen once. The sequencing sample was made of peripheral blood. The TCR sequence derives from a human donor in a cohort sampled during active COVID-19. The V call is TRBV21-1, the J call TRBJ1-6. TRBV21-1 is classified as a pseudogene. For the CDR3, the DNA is TGTGCCAGCCTCACGCGCAAGTTATATAATTCACCCCTCCACTTT. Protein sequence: CASLTRKLYNSPLHF.